This T cell receptor (beta chain) emerged from a study of OX40 agonist ivuxolimab in advanced cancers. Across the whole study: Ivuxolimab is a fully human IgG2 antibody that activates OX40 (CD134). The dose-escalation cohort was around 83% male, with a mean age of around 54 years, ranging about 20 to 79.

V shed 5 bases, J shed 3 bases, and the junction held 7 bases outside the gene matches. The length of the CDR3 is 15 residues. Germline V CDR1 and CDR2: MNHEY, SMNVEV (reference sequence). Libraries were prepared by immunoSEQ multiplex PCR; TCRdb keeps only in-frame clonotypes and omits some of them. Among roughly 80,000 clones listed, approximately 86% were seen once. This clone was picked up a small number of times. V is TRBV27 and J is TRBJ2-1; 7 nucleotides match TRBD1. Sequencing was performed on CD4+ or CD8+ T cells sorted from blood, taken in a trial of the OX40 agonist ivuxolimab. This TCR came from an adult with an advanced solid tumor such as melanoma, head and neck, liver or kidney cancer. The CDR3 nucleotides are TGTGCCAGCAGTCCCGGACAGGTTATCTACAATGAGCAGTTCTTC. It yields the protein CASSPGQVIYNEQFF.